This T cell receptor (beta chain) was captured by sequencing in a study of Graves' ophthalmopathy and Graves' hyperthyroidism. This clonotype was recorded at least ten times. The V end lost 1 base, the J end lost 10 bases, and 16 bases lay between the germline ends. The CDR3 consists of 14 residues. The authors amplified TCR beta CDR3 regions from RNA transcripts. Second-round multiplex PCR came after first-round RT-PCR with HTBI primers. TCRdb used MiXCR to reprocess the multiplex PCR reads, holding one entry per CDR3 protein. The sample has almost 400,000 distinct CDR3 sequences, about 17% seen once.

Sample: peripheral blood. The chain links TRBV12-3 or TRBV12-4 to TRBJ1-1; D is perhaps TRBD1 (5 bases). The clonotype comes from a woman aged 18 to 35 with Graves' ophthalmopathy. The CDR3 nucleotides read TGTGCCAGCAGTTTAGGGACAAAAATCGAGGGAGCTTTCTTT. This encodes CASSLGTKIEGAFF.